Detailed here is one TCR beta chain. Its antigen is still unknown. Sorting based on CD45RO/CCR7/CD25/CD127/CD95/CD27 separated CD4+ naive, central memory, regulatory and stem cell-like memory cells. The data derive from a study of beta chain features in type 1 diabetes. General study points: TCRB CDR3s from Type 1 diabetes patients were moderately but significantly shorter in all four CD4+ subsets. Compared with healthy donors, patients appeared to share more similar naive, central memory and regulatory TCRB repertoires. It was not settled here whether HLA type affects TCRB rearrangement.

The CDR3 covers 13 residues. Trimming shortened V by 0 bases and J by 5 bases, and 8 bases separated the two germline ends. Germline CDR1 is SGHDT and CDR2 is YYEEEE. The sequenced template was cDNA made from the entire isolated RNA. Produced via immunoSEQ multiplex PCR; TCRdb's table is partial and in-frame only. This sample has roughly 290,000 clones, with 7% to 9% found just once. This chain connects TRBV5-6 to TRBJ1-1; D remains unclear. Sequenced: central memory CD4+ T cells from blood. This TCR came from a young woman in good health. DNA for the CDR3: TGTGCCAGCAGCTTGGTTGCGGGAACTGAAGCTTTCTTT. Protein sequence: CASSLVAGTEAFF.